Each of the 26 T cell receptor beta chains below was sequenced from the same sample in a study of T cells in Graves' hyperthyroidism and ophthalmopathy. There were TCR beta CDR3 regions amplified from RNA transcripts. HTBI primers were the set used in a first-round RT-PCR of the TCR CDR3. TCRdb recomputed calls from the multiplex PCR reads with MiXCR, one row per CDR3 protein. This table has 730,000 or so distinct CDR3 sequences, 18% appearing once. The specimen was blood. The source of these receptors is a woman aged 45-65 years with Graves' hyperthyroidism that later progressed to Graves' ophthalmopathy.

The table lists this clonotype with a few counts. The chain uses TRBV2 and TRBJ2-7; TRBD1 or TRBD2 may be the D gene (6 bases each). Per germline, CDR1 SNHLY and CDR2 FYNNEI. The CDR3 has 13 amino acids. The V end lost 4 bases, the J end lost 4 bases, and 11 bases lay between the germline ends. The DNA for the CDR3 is TGTGCCAGCAGTGTTAGGAGGGGGTACGAGCAGTACTTC. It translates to CASSVRRGYEQYF. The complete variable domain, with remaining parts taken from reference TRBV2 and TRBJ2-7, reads EPEVTQTPSHQVTQMGQEVILRCVPISNHLYFYWYRQILGQKVEFLVSFYNNEISEKSEIFDDQFSVERPDGSNFTLKIRSTKLEDSAMYFCASSVRRGYEQYFGPGTRLTVT.

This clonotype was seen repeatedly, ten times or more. The CDR3 coding sequence is TGTGCCAGCAGTTACACCCCGGGGGCTAGCTATGGCTACACCTTC. It specifies CASSYTPGASYGYTF. The chain is built from TRBV6-1 and TRBJ1-2; D possibly corresponds to TRBD1 (6 bases). The CDR3 runs to 15 residues. Looked up from germline, CDR1 is MNHNS and CDR2 is SASEGT. V lost 5 bases to trimming and J lost 4 bases, with 17 bases between them.

The CDR3 coding sequence is TGCGCCAGCAGCCCCGATGGAACAGGGGGTCAGCCCCAGCATTTT. It encodes CASSPDGTGGQPQHF. V and J are TRBV4-1 and TRBJ1-5; 8 bases match TRBD1. Germline CDR1 reads MGHRA; CDR2 reads YSYEKL. J was trimmed by 6 bases and V by 4 bases; bases with no gene match: 8. The CDR3 is 15 amino acids.

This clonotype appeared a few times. The CDR3 loop reads CASSLDGTTNQPQHF. CDR3 bases: TGCGCCAGCAGCTTGGATGGCACGACAAATCAGCCCCAGCATTTT. The genes are TRBV5-1 and TRBJ1-5; D gene uncertain. The CDR3 extends over 15 amino acids. CDR1 is SGHRS and CDR2 is YFSETQ in the germline V gene. V was clipped by 0 bases and J by 4 bases, with 11 bases between them.

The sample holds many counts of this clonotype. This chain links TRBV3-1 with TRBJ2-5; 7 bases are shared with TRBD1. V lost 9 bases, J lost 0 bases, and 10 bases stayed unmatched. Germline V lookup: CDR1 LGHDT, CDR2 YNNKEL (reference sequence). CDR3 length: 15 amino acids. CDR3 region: CASGNRTGDQETQYF. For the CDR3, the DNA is TGTGCCAGTGGAAACCGAACAGGGGACCAAGAGACCCAGTACTTC.

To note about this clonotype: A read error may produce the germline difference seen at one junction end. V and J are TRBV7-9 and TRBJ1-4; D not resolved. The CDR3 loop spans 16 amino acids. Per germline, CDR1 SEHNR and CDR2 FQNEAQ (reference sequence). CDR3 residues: CASSLGIWATNEKLFF. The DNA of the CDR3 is TGTGCCAGCAGTTTAGGAATTTGGGCAACTAATGAAAAACTGTTTTTT.

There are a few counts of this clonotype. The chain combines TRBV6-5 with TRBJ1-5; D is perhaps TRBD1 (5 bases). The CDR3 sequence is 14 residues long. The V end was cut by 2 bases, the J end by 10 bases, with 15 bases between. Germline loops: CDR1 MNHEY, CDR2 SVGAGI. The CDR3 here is CASSYVQGRRPQHF. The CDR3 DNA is TGTGCCAGCAGTTACGTCCAGGGTCGTCGTCCCCAGCATTTT.

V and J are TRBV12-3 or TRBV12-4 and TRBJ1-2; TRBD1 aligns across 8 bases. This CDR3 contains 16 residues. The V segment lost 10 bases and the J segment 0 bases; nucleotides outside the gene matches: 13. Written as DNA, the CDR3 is TGTGCCATCACCCCTAGGGCGACAGGGGCTAACTATGGCTACACCTTC. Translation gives CAITPRATGANYGYTF.

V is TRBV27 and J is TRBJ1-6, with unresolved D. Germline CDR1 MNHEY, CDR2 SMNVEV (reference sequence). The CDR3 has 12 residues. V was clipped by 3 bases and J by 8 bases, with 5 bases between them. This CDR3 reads CASSFVDSPLHF. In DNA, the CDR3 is TGTGCCAGCAGTTTTGTTGATTCACCCCTCCACTTT.

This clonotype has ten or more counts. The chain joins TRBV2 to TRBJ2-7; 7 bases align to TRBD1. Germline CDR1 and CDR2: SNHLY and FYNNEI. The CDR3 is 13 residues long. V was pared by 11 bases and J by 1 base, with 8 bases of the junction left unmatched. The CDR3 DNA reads TGTGCCGGCCTTGGGGACAGTTCCTACGAGCAGTACTTC. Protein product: CAGLGDSSYEQYF.

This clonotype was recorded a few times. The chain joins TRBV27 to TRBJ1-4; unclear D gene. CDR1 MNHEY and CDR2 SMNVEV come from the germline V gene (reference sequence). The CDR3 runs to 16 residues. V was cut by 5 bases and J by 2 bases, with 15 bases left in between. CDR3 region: CASSRHLGGTNEKLFF. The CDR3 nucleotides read TGTGCCAGCAGTCGCCACCTAGGAGGGACTAATGAAAAACTGTTTTTT.

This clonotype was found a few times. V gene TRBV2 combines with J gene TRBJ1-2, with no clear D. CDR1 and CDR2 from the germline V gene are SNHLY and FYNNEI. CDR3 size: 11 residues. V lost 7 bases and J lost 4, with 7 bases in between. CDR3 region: CASIRAYGYTF. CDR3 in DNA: TGTGCCAGCATAAGGGCCTATGGCTACACCTTC.

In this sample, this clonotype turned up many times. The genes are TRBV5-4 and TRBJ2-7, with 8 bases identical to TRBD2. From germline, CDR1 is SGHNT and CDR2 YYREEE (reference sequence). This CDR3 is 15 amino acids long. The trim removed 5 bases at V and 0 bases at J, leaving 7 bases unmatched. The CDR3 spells CASSSSSGYSYEQYF. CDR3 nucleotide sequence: TGTGCCAGCAGTTCCTCTAGCGGGTACTCCTACGAGCAGTACTTC. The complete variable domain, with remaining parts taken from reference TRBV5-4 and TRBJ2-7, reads ETGVTQSPTHLIKTRGQQVTLRCSSQSGHNTVSWYQQALGQGPQFIFQYYREEENGRGNFPPRFSGLQFPNYSSELNVNALELDDSALYLCASSSSSGYSYEQYFGPGTRLTVT.

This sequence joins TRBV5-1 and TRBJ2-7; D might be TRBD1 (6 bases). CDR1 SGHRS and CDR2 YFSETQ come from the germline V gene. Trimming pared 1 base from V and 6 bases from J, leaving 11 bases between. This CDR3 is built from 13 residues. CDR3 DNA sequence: TGCGCCAGCAGCTTGTTACAGGGTCTCGAGCAGTACTTC. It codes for CASSLLQGLEQYF. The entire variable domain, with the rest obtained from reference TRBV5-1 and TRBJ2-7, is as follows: KAGVTQTPRYLIKTRGQQVTLSCSPISGHRSVSWYQQTPGQGLQFLFEYFSETQRNKGNFPGRFSGRQFSNSRSEMNVSTLELGDSALYLCASSLLQGLEQYFGPGTRLTVT.

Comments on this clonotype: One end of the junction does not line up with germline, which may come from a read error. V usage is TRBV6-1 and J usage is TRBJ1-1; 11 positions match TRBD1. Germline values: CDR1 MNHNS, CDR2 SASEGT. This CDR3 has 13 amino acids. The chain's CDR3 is CAGRDRGETEAFF. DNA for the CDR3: TGCGCCGGCCGGGACAGGGGGGAGACTGAAGCTTTCTTT.

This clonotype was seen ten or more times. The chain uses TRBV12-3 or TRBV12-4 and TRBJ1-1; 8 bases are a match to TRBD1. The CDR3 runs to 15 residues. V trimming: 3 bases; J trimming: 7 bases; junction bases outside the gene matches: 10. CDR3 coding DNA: TGTGCCAGCAGTTTCCTGACAGGGGAAAGCAGTGAAGCTTTCTTT. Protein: CASSFLTGESSEAFF.

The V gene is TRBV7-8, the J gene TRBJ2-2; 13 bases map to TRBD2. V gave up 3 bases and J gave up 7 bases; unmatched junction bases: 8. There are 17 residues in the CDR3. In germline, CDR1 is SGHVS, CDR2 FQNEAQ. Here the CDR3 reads CASSLELAGGPGGELFF. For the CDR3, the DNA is TGTGCCAGCAGCTTGGAACTAGCGGGGGGGCCGGGCGGGGAGCTGTTTTTT.

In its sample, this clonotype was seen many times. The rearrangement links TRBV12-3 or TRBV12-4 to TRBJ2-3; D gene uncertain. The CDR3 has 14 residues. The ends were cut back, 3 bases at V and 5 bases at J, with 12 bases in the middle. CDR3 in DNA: TGTGCCAGCAGTTTGGTGACTGTGCGAGATACGCAGTATTTT. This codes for CASSLVTVRDTQYF.

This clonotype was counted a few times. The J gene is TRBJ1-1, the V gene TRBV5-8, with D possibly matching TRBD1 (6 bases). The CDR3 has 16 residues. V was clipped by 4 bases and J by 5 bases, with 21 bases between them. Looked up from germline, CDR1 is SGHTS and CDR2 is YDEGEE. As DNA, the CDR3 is TGTGCCAGCAGCCCGTTTCGGACAGAAGTAGGAACTGAAGCTTTCTTT. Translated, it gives CASSPFRTEVGTEAFF.

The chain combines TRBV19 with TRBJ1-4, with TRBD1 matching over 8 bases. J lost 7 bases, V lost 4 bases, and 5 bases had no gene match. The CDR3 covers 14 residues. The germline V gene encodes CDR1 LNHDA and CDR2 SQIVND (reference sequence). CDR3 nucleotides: TGTGCCAGTAGTACAGGGGGCACGGGTGAAAAACTGTTTTTT. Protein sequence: CASSTGGTGEKLFF.

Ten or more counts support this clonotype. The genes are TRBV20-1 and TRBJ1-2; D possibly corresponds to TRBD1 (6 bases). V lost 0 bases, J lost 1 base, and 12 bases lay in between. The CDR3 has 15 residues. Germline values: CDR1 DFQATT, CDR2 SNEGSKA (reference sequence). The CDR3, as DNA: TGCAGTGCTAGAGATCCGGGGGCCCATAACTATGGCTACACCTTC. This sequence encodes CSARDPGAHNYGYTF.

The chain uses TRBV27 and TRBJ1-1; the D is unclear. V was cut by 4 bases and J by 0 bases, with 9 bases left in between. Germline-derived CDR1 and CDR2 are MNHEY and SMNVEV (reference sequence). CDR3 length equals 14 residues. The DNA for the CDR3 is TGTGCCAGCAGTTATCACAGCATGAACACTGAAGCTTTCTTT. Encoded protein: CASSYHSMNTEAFF.

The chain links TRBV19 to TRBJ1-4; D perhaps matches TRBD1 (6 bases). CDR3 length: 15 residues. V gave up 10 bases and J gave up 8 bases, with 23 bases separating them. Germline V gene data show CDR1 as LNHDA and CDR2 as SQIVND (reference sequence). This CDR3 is CATKPGVVSYEKLFF. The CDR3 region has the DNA TGTGCCACCAAACCAGGGGTTGTTTCCTACGAAAAACTGTTTTTT.

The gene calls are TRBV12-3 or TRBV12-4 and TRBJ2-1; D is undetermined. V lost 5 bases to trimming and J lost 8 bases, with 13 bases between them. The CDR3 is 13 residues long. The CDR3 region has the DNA TGTGCCAGCAGTCCTCCCCAAGTGTATGAGCAGTTCTTC. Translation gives CASSPPQVYEQFF.

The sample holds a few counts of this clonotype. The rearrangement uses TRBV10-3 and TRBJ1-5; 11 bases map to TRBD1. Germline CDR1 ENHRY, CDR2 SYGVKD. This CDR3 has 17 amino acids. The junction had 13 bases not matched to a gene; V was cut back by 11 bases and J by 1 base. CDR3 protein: CAAGGGQGATSNQPQHF. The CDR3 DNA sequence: TGTGCCGCAGGGGGCGGACAGGGGGCGACGAGCAATCAGCCCCAGCATTTT.

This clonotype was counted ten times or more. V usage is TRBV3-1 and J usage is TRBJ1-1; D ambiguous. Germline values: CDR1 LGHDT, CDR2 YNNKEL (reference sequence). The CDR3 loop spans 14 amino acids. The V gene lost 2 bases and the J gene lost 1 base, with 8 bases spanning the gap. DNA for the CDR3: TGTGCCAGCAGCCAATTGGAGTCGAACACTGAAGCTTTCTTT. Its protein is CASSQLESNTEAFF. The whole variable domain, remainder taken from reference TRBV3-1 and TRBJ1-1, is DTAVSQTPKYLVTQMGNDKSIKCEQNLGHDTMYWYKQDSKKFLKIMFSYNNKELIINETVPNRFSPKSPDKAHLNLHINSLELGDSAVYFCASSQLESNTEAFFGQGTRLTVV.